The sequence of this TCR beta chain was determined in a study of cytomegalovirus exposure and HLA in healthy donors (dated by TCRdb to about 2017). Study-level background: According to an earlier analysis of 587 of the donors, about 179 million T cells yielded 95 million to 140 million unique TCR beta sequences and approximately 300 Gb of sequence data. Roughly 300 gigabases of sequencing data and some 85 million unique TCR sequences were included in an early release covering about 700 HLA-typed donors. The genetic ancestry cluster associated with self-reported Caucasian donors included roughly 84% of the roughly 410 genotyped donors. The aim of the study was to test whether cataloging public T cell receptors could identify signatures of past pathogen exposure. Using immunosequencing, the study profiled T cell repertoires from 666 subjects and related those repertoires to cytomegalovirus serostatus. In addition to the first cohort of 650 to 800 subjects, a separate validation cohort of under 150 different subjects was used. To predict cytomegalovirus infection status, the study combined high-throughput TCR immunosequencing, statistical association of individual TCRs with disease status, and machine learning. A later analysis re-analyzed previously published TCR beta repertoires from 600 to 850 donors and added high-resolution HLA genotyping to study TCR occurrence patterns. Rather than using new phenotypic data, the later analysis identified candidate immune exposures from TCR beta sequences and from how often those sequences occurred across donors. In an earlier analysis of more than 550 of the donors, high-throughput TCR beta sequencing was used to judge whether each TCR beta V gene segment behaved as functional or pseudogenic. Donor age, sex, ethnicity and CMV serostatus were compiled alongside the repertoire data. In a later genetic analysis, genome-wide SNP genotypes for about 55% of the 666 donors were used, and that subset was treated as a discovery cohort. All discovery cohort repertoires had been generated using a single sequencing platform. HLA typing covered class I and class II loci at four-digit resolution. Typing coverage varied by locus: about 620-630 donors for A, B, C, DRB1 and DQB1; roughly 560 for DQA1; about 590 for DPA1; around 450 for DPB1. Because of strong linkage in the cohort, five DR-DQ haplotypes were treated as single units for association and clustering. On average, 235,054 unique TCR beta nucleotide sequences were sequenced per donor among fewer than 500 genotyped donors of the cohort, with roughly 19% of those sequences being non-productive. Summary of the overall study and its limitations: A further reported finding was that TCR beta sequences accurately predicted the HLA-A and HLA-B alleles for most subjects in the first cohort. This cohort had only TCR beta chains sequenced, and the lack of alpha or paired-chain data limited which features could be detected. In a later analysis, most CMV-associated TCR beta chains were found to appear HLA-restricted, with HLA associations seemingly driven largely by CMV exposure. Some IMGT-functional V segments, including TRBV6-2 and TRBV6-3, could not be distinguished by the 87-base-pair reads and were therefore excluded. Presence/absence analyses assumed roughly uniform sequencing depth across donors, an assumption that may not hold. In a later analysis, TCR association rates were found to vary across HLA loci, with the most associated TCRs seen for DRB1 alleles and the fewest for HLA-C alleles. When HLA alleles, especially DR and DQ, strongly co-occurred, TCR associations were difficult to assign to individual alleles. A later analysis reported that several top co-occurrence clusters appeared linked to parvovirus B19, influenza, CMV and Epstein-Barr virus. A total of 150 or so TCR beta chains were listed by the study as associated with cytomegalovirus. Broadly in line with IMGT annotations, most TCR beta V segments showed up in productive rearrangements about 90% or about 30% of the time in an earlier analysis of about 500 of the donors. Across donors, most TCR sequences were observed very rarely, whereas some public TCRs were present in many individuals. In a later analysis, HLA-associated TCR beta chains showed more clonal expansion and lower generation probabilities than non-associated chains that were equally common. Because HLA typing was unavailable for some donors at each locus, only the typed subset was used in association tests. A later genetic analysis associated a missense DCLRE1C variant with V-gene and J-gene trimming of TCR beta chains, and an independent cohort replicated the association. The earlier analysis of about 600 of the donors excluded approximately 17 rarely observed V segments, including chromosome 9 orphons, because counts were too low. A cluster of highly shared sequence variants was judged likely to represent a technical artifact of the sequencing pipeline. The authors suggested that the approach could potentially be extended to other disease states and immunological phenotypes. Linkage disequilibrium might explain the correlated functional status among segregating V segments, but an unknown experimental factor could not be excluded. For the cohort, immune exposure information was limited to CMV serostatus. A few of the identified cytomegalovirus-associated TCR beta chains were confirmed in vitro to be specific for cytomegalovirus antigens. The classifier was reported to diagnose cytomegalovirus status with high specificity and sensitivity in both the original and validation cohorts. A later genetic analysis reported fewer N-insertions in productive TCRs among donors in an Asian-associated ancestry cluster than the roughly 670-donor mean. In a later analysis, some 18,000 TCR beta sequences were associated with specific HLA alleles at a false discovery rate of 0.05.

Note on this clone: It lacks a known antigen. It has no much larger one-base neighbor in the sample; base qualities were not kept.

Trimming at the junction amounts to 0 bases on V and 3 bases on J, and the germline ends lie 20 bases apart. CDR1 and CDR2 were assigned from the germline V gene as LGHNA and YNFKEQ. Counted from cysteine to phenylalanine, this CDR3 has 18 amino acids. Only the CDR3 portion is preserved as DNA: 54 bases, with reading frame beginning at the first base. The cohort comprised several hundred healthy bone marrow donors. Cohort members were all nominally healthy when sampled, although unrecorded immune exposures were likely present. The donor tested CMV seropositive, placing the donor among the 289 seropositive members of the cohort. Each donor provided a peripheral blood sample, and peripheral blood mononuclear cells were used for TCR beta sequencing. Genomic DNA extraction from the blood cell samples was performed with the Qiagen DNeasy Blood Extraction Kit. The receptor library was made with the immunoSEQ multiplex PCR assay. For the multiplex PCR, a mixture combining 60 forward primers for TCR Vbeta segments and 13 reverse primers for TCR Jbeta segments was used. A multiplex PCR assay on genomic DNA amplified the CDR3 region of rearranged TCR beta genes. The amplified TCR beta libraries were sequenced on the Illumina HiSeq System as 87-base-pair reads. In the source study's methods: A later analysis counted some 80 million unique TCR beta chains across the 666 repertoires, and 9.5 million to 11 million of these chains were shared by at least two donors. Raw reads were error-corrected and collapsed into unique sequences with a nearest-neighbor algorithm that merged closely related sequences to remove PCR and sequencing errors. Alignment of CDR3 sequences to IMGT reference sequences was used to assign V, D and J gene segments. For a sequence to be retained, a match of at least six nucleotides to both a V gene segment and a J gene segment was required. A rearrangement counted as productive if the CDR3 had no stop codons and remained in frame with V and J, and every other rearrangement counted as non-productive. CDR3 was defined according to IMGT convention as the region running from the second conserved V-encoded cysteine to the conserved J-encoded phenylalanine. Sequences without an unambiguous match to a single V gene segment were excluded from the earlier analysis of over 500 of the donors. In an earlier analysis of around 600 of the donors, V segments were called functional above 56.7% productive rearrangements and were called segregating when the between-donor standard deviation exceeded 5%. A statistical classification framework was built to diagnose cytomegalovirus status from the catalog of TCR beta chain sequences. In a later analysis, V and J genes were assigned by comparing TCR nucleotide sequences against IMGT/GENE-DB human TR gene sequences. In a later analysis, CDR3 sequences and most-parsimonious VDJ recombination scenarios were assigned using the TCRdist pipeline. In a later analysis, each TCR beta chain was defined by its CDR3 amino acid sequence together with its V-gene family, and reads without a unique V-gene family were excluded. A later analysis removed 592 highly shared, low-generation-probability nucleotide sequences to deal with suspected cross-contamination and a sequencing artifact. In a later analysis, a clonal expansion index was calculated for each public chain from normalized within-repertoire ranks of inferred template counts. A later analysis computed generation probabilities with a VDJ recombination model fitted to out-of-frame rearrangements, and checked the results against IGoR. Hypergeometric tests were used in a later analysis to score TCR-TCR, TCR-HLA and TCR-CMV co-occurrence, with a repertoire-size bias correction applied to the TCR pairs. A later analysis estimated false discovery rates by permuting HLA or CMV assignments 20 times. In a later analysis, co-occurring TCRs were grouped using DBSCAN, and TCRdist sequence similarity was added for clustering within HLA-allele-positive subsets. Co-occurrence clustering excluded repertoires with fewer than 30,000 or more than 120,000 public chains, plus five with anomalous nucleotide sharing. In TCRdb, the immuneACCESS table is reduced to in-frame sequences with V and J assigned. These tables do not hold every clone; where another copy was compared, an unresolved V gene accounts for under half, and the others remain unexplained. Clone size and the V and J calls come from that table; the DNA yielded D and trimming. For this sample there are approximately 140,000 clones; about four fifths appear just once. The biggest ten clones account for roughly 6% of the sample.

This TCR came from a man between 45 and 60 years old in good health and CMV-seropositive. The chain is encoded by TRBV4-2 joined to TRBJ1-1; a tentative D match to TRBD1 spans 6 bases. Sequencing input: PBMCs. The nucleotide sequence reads TGTGCCAGCAGCCAAGATTCCAGGACAGAGGCTATGGACACTGAAGCTTTCTTT. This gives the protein CASSQDSRTEAMDTEAFF.